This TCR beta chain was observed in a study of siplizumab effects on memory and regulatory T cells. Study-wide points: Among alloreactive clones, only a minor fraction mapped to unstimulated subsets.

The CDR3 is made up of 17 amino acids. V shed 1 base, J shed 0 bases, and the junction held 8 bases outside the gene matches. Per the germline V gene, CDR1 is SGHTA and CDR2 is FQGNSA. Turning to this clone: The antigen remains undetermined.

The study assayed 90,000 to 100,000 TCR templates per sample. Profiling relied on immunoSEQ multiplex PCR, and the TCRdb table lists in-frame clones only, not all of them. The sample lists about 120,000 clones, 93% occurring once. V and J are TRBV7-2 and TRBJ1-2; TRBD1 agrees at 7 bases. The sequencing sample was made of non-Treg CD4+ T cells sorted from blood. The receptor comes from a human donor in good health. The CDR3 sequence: CASSLVPGTVTNYGYTF. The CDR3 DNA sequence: TGTGCCAGCAGCTTAGTCCCCGGGACAGTTACTAACTATGGCTACACCTTC. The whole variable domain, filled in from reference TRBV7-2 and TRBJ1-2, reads GAGVSQSPSNKVTEKGKDVELRCDPISGHTALYWYRQSLGQGLEFLIYFQGNSAPDKSGLPSDRFSAERTGGSVSTLTIQRTQQEDSAVYLCASSLVPGTVTNYGYTFGSGTRLTVV.